Listed here is a single T cell receptor (beta chain). Its antigen is as yet unknown. At one end, the junction sequence differs from germline, possibly due to a read error. CDR1 and CDR2 (germline): LNHDA, SQIVND (reference sequence). The CDR3 loop spans 16 amino acids. TCRdb re-analysed the reads in MiXCR, keeping a single row per CDR3 protein. The repertoire consists of fewer than 650,000 distinct CDR3 sequences, with just under 40% occurring once and the leading ten covering about 48%. The data derive from a study of T cell repertoires in cytomegalovirus infection. Study summary: Selection of CMV epitopes for the study included recently identified HLA-C-restricted and well-studied HLA-B-restricted ones. A matching HLA type, together with CMV infection, was signaled by public TCR beta signatures. Findings of the study overall: The cumulative frequency of public TCR beta families distinguished individuals who carried CMV together with the relevant HLA. HLA-C-restricted CMV-specific TCR beta clonotypes prevailed in the ex vivo response.

This clonotype originated in a human donor in good health (CMV status not recorded). Some clones in this sample may be carry-over from other donors' samples. Source: cultured PBMCs, taken from culture after CMV antigen stimulation. V and J are TRBV19 and TRBJ2-2, with D possibly TRBD2 on 6 matching bases. Written as DNA, the CDR3 is TGTGCCAGTAGCATAGGAGGGTTCGGGACCACCGGGGAGCTGTTTTTT. It specifies CASSIGGFGTTGELFF.